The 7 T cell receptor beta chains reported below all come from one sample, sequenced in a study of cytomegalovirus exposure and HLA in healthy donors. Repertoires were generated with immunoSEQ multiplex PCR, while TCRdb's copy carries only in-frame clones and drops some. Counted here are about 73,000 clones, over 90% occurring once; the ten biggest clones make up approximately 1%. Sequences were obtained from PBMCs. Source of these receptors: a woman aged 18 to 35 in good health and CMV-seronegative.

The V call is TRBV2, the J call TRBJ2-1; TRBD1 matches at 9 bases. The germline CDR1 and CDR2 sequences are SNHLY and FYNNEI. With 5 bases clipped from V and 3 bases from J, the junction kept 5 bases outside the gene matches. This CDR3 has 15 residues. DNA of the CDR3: TGTGCCAGCAGTCAAACAGGGGGCGGCTACAATGAGCAGTTCTTC. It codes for CASSQTGGGYNEQFF.

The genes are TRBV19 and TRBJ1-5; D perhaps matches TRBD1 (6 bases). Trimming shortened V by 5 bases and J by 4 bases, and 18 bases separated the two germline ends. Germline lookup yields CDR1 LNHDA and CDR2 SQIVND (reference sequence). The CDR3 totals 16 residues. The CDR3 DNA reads TGTGCCAGTAGTGTTGGACAGCGGAGGACGAATCAGCCCCAGCATTTT. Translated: CASSVGQRRTNQPQHF.

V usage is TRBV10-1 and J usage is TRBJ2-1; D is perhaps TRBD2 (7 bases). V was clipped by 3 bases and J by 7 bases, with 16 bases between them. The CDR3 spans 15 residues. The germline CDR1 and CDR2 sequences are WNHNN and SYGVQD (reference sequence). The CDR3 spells CASSEGGAQTNEQFF. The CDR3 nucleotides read TGCGCCAGCAGTGAAGGGGGGGCCCAGACGAATGAGCAGTTCTTC.

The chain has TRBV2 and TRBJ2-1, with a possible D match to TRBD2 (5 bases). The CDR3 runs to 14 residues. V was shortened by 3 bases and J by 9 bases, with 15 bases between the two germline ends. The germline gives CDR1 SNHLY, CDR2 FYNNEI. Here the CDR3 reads CASSEGMRVSEQFF. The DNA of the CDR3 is TGTGCCAGCAGTGAGGGTATGAGGGTCAGTGAGCAGTTCTTC.

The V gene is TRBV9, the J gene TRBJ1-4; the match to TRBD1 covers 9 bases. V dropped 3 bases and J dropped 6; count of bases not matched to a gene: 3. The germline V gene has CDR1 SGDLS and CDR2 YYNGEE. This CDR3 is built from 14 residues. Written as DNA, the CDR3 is TGTGCCAGCAGCGACCGGGACAGGGATGAAAAACTGTTTTTT. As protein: CASSDRDRDEKLFF.

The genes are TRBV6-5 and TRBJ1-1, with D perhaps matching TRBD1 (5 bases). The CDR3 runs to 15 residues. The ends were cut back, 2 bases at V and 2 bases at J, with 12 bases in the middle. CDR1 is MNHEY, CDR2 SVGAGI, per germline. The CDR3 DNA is TGTGCCAGCAGTTACGAGGGAGGGGTAAACACTGAAGCTTTCTTT. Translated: CASSYEGGVNTEAFF.

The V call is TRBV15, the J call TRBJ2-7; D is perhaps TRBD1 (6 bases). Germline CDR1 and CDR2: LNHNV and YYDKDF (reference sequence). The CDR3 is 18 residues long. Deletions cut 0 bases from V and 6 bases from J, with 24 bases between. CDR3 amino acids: CATSRDYNEDRFSREQYF. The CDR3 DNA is TGTGCCACCAGCAGAGATTATAATGAGGACAGATTCTCTCGCGAGCAGTACTTC.